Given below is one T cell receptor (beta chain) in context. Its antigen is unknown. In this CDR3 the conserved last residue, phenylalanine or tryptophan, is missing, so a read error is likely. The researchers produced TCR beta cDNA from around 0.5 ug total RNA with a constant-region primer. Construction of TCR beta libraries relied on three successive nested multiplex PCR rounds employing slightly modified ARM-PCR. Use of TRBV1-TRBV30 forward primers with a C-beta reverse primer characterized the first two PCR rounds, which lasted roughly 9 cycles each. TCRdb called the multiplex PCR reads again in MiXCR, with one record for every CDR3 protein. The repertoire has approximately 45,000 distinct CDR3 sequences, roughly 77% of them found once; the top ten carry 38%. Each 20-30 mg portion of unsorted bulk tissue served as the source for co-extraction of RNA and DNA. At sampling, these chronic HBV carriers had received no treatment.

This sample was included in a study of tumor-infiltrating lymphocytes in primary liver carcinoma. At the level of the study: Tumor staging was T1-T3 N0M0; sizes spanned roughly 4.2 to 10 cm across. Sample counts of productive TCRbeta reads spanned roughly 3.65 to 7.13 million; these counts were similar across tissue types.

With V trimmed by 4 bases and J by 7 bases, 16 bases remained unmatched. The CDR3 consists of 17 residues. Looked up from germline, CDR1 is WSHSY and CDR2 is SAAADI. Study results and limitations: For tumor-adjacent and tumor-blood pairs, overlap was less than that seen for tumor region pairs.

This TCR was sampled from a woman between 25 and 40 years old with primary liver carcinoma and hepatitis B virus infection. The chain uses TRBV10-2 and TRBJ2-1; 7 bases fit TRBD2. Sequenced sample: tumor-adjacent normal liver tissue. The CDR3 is CASSAPTTSGTRNEQFL. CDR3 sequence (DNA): TGCGCCAGCAGTGCCCCAACAACAAGCGGGACTCGGAATGAGCAGTTCCTC.